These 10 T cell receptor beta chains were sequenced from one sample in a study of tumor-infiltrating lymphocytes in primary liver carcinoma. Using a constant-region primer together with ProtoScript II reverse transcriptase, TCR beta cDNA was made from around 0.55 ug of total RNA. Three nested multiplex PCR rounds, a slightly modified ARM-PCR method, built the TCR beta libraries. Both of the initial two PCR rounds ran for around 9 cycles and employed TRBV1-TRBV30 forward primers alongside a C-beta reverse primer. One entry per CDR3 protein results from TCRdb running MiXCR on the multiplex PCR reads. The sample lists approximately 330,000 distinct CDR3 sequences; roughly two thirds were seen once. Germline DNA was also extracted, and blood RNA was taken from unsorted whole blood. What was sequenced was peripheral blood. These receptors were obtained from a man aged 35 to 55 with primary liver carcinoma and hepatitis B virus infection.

The CDR3 region has the DNA TGTGCCAGCAGCTTGGGCCCAGGACCAGATACGCAGTATTTT. The encoded protein is CASSLGPGPDTQYF. The rearrangement links TRBV5-6 to TRBJ2-3; D gene unclear. This CDR3 spans 14 amino acids. Germline-derived CDR1 and CDR2 are SGHDT and YYEEEE. V lost 0 bases and J lost 4, with 9 bases in between.

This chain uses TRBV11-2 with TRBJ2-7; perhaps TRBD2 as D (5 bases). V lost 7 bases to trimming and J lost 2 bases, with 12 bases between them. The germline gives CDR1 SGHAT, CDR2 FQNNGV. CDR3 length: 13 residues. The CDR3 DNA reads TGTGCCAGCACTCTCGGACTGACCTACGAGCAGTACTTC. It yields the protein CASTLGLTYEQYF.

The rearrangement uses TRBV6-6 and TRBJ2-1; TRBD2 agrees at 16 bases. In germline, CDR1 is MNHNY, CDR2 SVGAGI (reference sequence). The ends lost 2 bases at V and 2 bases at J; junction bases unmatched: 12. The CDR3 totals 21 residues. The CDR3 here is CASSYVHGTSGRAGTYNEQFF. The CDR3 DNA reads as TGTGCCAGCAGTTACGTTCATGGGACTAGCGGGAGGGCCGGTACCTACAATGAGCAGTTCTTC.

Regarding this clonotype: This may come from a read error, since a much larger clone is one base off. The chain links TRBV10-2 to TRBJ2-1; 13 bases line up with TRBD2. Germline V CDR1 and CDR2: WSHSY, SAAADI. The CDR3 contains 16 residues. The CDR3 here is CASSLGLAGDYNEKFF. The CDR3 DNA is TGCGCCAGCAGCCTTGGACTAGCGGGGGATTACAATGAGAAGTTCTTC.

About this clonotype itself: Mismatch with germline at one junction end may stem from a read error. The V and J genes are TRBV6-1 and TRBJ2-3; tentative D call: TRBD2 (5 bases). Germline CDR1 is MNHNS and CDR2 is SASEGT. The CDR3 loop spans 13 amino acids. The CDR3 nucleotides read TGTGCCAGCAGCATTATAACCGGGGATAGGCAGTATTTT. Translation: CASSIITGDRQYF.

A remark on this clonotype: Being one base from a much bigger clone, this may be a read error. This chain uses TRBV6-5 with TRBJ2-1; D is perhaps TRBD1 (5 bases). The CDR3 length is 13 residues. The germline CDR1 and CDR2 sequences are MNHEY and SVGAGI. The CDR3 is CASGYRLHNEQFF. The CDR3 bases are TGTGCCAGCGGTTACAGGCTCCACAATGAGCAGTTCTTC.

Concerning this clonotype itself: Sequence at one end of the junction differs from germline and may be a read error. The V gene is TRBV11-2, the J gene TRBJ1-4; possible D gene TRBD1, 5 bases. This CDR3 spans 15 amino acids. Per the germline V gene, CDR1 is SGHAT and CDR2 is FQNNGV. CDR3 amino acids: CASNLDKGPGEKLFF. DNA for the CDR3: TGTGCCAGCAACTTAGACAAGGGGCCGGGTGAAAAACTGTTTTTT.

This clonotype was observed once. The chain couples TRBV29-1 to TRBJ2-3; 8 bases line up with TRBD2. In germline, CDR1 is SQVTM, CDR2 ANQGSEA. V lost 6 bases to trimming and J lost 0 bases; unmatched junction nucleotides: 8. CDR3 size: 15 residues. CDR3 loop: CSVFGRAGSTDTQYF. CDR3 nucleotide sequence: TGCAGCGTCTTCGGGAGGGCCGGAAGCACAGATACGCAGTATTTT.

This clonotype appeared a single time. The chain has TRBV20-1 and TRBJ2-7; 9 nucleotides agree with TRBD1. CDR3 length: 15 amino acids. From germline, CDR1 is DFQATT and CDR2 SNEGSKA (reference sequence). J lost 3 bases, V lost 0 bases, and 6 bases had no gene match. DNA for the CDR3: TGCAGTGCTAGAGAAGCGGGACAGGGCTTCTACGAGCAGTACTTC. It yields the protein CSAREAGQGFYEQYF.

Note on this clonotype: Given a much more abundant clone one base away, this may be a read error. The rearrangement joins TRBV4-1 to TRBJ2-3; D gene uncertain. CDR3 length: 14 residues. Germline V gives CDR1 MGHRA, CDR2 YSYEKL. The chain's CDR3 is CASSQVLSTDTRYF. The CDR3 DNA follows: TGCGCCAGCAGCCAAGTCCTAAGCACAGATACGCGGTATTTT.